The 13 T cell receptor beta chains given below trace back to one sample, sequenced in a study of T cells after yellow fever vaccination. TCRdb reanalysed the 5' RACE reads using MiXCR and keeps one entry per CDR3 protein. The table has a few hundred thousand distinct CDR3 sequences, around 10% seen once. The source was PBMCs, collected on the day of the first yellow fever vaccination. These receptors came from a man aged 18 to 29 who received the YFV17D yellow fever vaccine.

This clonotype occurred a few times. This chain connects TRBV5-8 to TRBJ1-4; D uncertain. V was shortened by 1 base and J by 7 bases, with 11 bases between the two germline ends. The germline CDR1 and CDR2 sequences are SGHTS and YDEGEE. The CDR3 contains 14 residues. The DNA for the CDR3 is TGTGCCAGCAGCTTGAGAGGTCCCGGTGAAAAACTGTTTTTT. The encoded protein is CASSLRGPGEKLFF.

This clonotype was counted only a few times. The rearrangement uses TRBV5-1 and TRBJ2-5, with 11 bases lining up with TRBD1. The V gene's germline CDR1 is SGHRS and CDR2 YFSETQ. The ends lost 6 bases at V and 4 bases at J; junction bases unmatched: 8. The CDR3 consists of 15 residues. This CDR3 is CASTGQGARRETQYF. The DNA of the CDR3 is TGCGCCAGCACCGGACAGGGGGCGCGTAGAGAGACCCAGTACTTC.

CDR3 DNA sequence: TGCAGTGCCTCCGTTGGACAGGGCGGGAATGAAAAACTGTTTTTT. As protein: CSASVGQGGNEKLFF. The chain uses TRBV20-1 and TRBJ1-4, with TRBD1 identical over 8 bases. The V gene end was trimmed by 6 bases and the J gene end by 5 bases; junction bases not matched to a gene: 11. The CDR3 loop spans 15 amino acids. Per germline, CDR1 DFQATT and CDR2 SNEGSKA (reference sequence).

In its sample, this clonotype was seen a few times. The V and J genes are TRBV12-3 or TRBV12-4 and TRBJ2-6; no definite D call. The CDR3 is made up of 14 amino acids. Trimming removed 7 bases at V and 4 bases at J, with 11 bases between. Here the CDR3 reads CASTKSAGANVLTF. Here the CDR3 DNA reads TGTGCCAGCACCAAGAGTGCCGGGGCCAACGTCCTGACTTTC.

This clonotype was observed at least ten times. The chain is built from TRBV4-3 and TRBJ2-6; D is undetermined. V lost 0 bases to trimming and J lost 0 bases, with 12 bases between them. CDR3 size: 18 residues. From germline, CDR1 is LGHNA and CDR2 YSLEER. In DNA, the CDR3 is TGCGCCAGCAGCCAAGATTGGTTGCTGGGCTCTGGGGCCAACGTCCTGACTTTC. It translates to CASSQDWLLGSGANVLTF.

This chain connects TRBV7-2 to TRBJ2-3; a possible D gene is TRBD2 (5 bases). CDR3 length: 13 residues. The V end was cut by 5 bases, the J end by 5 bases, with 11 bases between. Germline CDR1 SGHTA, CDR2 FQGNSA. CDR3 nucleotide sequence: TGTGCCAGCAGCCGCGCAGCGGAAGATACGCAGTATTTT. It is translated as CASSRAAEDTQYF.

This clonotype was observed a handful of times. V and J are TRBV7-9 and TRBJ2-2; 7 bases match TRBD1. Germline V gives CDR1 SEHNR, CDR2 FQNEAQ (reference sequence). This CDR3 is 17 amino acids long. The ends lost 5 bases at V and 1 base at J; junction bases unmatched: 10. Here the CDR3 DNA reads TGTGCCAGCAGCACGAGCCTGGGGACAGAGAACACCGGGGAGCTGTTTTTT. It translates to CASSTSLGTENTGELFF.

This clonotype has a handful of counts. The rearrangement links TRBV2 to TRBJ2-1; 11 nucleotides line up with TRBD1. Germline CDR1 reads SNHLY; CDR2 reads FYNNEI. CDR3 length: 13 residues. V lost 7 bases, J lost 15 bases, and 11 bases stayed unmatched. Written as DNA, the CDR3 is TGTGCCAGCAATCCGGGACAGGGGGGGTTCGCGTTCTTC. Its protein is CASNPGQGGFAFF.

The rearrangement uses TRBV6-1 and TRBJ2-5; 9 positions match TRBD1. Unmatched junction bases numbered 10, after V lost 5 bases and J lost 6 bases. The germline V gene has CDR1 MNHNS and CDR2 SASEGT. This CDR3 is built from 15 residues. The CDR3 spells CASSKLGTGFQTQYF. In DNA form, the CDR3 reads TGTGCCAGCAGTAAGCTTGGGACAGGGTTCCAGACCCAGTACTTC.

This clonotype appeared a few times. The CDR3 DNA is TGTGCCAGTAGTACAGGGGCCCTCACTTACGAGCAGTACTTC. This translates into CASSTGALTYEQYF. This chain connects TRBV19 to TRBJ2-7; D perhaps matches TRBD1 (6 bases). V was clipped by 4 bases and J by 4 bases, with 14 bases between them. Germline V CDR1 and CDR2: LNHDA, SQIVND (reference sequence). The CDR3 sequence is 14 residues long.

This clonotype was seen a few times. The chain couples TRBV7-9 to TRBJ2-7; no definite D call. Between the trimmed V and J ends, which lost 5 bases and 0 bases, there was a span of 11 bases. The CDR3 is 14 residues long. Germline V gene data show CDR1 as SEHNR and CDR2 as FQNEAQ (reference sequence). The CDR3 DNA sequence: TGTGCCAGCAGCAAAGAGGCGGTCTCCTACGAGCAGTACTTC. It codes for CASSKEAVSYEQYF.

This clonotype showed up many times. The gene calls are TRBV7-9 and TRBJ2-1, with D uncertain. Trimming took off 0 bases at V and 6 bases at J, with 9 bases between the two ends. The CDR3 runs to 14 residues. Germline lookup yields CDR1 SEHNR and CDR2 FQNEAQ (reference sequence). CDR3 in DNA: TGTGCCAGCAGCTTAGCGGGCCTGCCCAATGAGCAGTTCTTC. Translation gives CASSLAGLPNEQFF.

This clonotype was counted between two and nine times. The rearrangement links TRBV24-1 to TRBJ1-5, with 9 bases matching TRBD1. Trimming cost V 4 bases and J 6 bases; bases outside gene matches: 6. The germline CDR1 and CDR2 sequences are KGHDR and SFDVKD. The CDR3 sequence is 15 residues long. CDR3 residues: CATSDRDRVGQPQHF. DNA for the CDR3: TGTGCCACCAGTGACCGGGACAGGGTCGGTCAGCCCCAGCATTTT.